The sequence of this TCR beta chain was determined in a study of early stage breast cancer tumors. This table comes from immunoSEQ multiplex PCR, and its TCRdb copy is limited to in-frame clones, with some not included. The top ten hold roughly 13% of the sample, which has 25,000 to 35,000 clones, 80% seen once. On this clone: Its antigen is as yet unknown.

General study results and limits: Tumor and normal breast were distinguished via blood comparison in 14 of 16 patients. Compared with adjacent normal breast, tumors showed 2 to 2.5-fold denser, more clonal T cells. Commonly generated sequences made up most enriched TCRB sequences shared between patients.

The junction had 6 bases not matched to a gene; V was cut back by 1 base and J by 5 bases. The CDR3 sequence is 15 residues long. Germline lookup yields CDR1 MDHEN and CDR2 SYDVKM. The J gene is TRBJ2-5, the V gene TRBV28; TRBD2 matches 8 bases. The material sequenced was blood. The sequence was collected from a person between 60 and 70 years old with breast cancer. CDR3 sequence (DNA): TGTGCCAGCAGTTTATCGCTGGGCGGGAGGGAGACCCAGTACTTC. Residues: CASSLSLGGRETQYF.